This TCR beta chain was captured by sequencing in a study of T cells after yellow fever vaccination (dated by TCRdb to about 2019). With respect to the entire study: The SMART-Seq v4 Ultra Low Input RNA kit was used to prepare libraries from fractions with low cell numbers. Two healthy male donors made up the cohort, one aged 18 to 29 years and the other aged 30 to 40 years. To follow T-cell clones before and after both primary and booster YFV17D yellow fever vaccination, bulk TCR alpha and beta repertoires underwent longitudinal sequencing. Blood was collected at multiple timepoints before and after primary and secondary immunization, and bulk PBMC replicates and cell subsets were isolated.

The paper's findings and limits, for the study overall: Because the study included only a couple of donors, the extent to which the findings can be generalized is limited. A small fraction of clonotypes appeared in both the CD4 and CD8 compartments, likely as a result of convergent recombination. The secondary T-cell response was found to be weaker but faster than the primary response, with a peak reached on day 5 rather than on day 15. Computational filtering was required because FACS-sorted repertoires could contain abundant contaminating clonotypes from the bulk population. After the booster, most of the clones that had expanded following primary vaccination were detected again (around 97% of CD4 and around 88% of CD8), which suggests that memory was broadly maintained.

This clonotype has ten or more counts. Base qualities are not recorded, but no much larger clone differs from it by a single base. The treatment or condition label for this specimen denotes: live attenuated yellow fever vaccine strain. PBMCs were isolated from peripheral blood using a standard Ficoll-Paque protocol. Epitope-specific CD8 T cells were sorted using a dextramer loaded with the yellow fever NS4B epitope peptide, with anti-CD3 and anti-CD8 staining. TriZol was used to extract RNA from bulk PBMCs, from CD4 and CD8 fractions, and from dextramer-positive and dextramer-negative fractions. Trimming costs V 6 bases and J 5 bases, and their ends lie 11 bases apart. The CDR3 measures 13 amino acids from cysteine to phenylalanine. Only the CDR3 portion is preserved as DNA: 39 bases, with reading frame beginning at the first base. Synthesis of TCR cDNA relied on 5'RACE template switching, a step that introduced a universal primer site along with unique molecular identifiers. cDNA synthesis was primed from both the TCR alpha and TCR beta constant segments. Two PCR steps were used to amplify libraries, with sample barcodes and sequencing adapters being added in the second step. Sequencing of libraries was performed on Illumina HiSeq 2500 (2x100 bp) or NovaSeq (2x150 bp). Regarding the original processing steps: MIGEC handled demultiplexing of reads and collapsing into UMI consensus sequences, while MiXCR performed V(D)J alignment. Using edgeR on replicate PBMC samples, clonotypes were called vaccine-responding if FDR was below 0.01 and the log2 fold change was above 5 up to day 15. Bulk clonotypes were assigned CD4 or CD8 identity according to which sequenced CD4 or CD8 repertoire held them at higher abundance. A clonotype counted as NS4B-specific if enriched at least 10-fold in dextramer-positive versus dextramer-negative fractions, with CD4-biased clonotypes left out. TCRdb reprocessed the public reads (quality trimming at Q25 with fastp, clone calling with MiXCR) and kept in-frame beta chains. CDR3 protein duplicates are merged, each entry listing the most common genes and DNA. TCRdb, not the authors, supplied the V and J calls. The sample profile shows 55,000 or so distinct CDR3 sequences; approximately 6.6% of them were found once. The top ten hold 24% of the sample.

The receptor comes from a man aged 18 to 29 who received the YFV17D yellow fever vaccine. Source: CD8+ T cells not binding an NS4B(214-222) dextramer, sorted from PBMCs, taken 35 to 50 days after the first yellow fever vaccination. The cell subset or site label here, explained by the study, means: NS4B epitope dextramer-negative CD8 T cells. The rearranged segments are TRBV12-3 or TRBV12-4 and TRBJ2-1; the D gene is perhaps TRBD2, from 5 matching bases. The DNA is as follows: TGTGCCAGCAGCGGCGACTACGACAATGAGCAGTTCTTC. It is translated as CASSGDYDNEQFF.